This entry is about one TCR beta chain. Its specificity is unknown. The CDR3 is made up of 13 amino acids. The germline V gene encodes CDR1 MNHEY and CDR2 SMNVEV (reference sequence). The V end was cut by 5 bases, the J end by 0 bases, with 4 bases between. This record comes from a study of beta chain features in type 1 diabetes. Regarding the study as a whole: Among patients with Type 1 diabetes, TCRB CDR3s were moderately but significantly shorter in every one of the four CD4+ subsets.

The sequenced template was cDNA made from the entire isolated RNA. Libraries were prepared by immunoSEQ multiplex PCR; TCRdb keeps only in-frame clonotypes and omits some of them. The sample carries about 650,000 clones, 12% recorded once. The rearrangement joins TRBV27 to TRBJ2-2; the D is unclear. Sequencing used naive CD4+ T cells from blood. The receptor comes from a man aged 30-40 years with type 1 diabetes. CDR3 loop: CASSPANTGELFF. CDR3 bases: TGTGCCAGCAGTCCCGCGAACACCGGGGAGCTGTTTTTT.